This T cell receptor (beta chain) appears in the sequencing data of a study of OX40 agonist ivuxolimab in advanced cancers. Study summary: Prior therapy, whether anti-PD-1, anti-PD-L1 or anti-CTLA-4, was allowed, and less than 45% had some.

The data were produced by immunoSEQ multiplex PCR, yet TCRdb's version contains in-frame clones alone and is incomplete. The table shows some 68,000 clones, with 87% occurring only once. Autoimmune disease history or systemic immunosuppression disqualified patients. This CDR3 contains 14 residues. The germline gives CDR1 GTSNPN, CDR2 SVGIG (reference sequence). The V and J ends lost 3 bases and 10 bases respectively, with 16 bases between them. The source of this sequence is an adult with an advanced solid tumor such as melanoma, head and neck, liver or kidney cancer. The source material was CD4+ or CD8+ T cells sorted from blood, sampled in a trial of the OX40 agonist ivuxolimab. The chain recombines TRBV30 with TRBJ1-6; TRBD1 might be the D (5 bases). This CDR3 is CAWSLSSSGSPLHF. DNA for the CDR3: TGTGCCTGGAGCCTTTCCTCATCAGGGTCACCCCTCCACTTT.